Detailed here is one T cell receptor (beta chain). In its sample, this clone was seen a few times. No much larger clone is present one base from it, and per-base qualities are unavailable. The data belong to a study of tumor-infiltrating T cells and Merkel cell polyomavirus (dated by TCRdb to about 2017). With respect to the entire study: In Merkel cell carcinoma patients, the study investigated CD8+ T cells specific for the Merkel cell polyomavirus KLL epitope. Across the study, one tumor sample was a frozen nodal tumor digest and one was a flash-frozen core biopsy of a metastasis. Patient treatments varied, were not standardized, and included chemotherapy, radiation and immunotherapies. TRB sequencing covered KLL-tetramer-sorted cells from blood or tumor-infiltrating lymphocytes in approximately 15 samples, plus 12 matched whole-tumor samples. Sorted samples averaged 710 cells from blood (range 350-8,000) and 6,000 or so cells from TIL (range roughly 1,800-13,000). Patients came in at different disease stages and had a median follow-up of around 2.5 years, ranging from roughly 1.1 to 6.0 years. Findings and caveats that apply to the study as a whole: A higher fraction of KLL-specific T cells within tumors (about 1.9-18% versus about 0-0.14%) was associated with significantly better MCC-specific survival. KLL-specific TRB repertoires proved diverse and largely private: among more than 350 unique sequences, only one clonotype was public, and two patients shared that clonotype. One limitation of the study is the small sample size (n ≈ eleven patients). A significant MCC-specific survival advantage (P = 0.0051) was associated with a greater number of unique KLL-specific clonotypes in tumors (roughly 5-110 vs 0-3). Only a single viral epitope was studied, so T cells against other Merkel cell polyomavirus epitopes were not captured.

Robust positive staining for Merkel cell polyomavirus Large T antigen was observed by immunohistochemistry in the tumors of all patients. The study included roughly twelve Merkel cell carcinoma patients whose blood and/or cultured TIL contained robust KLL-tetramer+ populations exceeding 0.04% of CD8+ T cells. Every patient was Caucasian, and patient ages ranged from roughly 45 to 77 years, with a median of approximately 64 years. At least 1.8 million cells were stained with anti-CD8 PE antibody, a KLL APC tetramer and 7-AAD viability dye. Peripheral blood mononuclear cells were separated from heparinized blood using Ficoll preparation and then cryopreserved. Tetramer-positive, CD8-high cells were sorted on a FACSAriaII and flash frozen. The library was built by means of the immunoSEQ multiplex PCR assay. Genomic DNA extraction, TRB sequencing and normalization were carried out by Adaptive Biotechnologies (Seattle, WA). For the original study's pipeline: A TRB sequence was counted as a tetramer-positive clonotype only if the sequence had an estimated two or more genomes. To compute clonality, the Shannon entropy of productive TRB sequences was normalized by log2 of unique productive sequences and then subtracted from one. KLL-specific clonotypes in tumors were identified by matching TCRbeta CDR3 amino acid sequences to those from the tetramer-sorted sample of each patient. TCRdb re-hosts the immuneACCESS table, in-frame sequences only. Its copies lack some clones; in the studies checked, an unresolved V gene accounts for under half of them, and the cause for the rest is not known. The V and J calls and clone size were taken over from that table, and D and trimming were inferred from the DNA. In all, the sample holds approximately 920 clones, and approximately 88% of those were seen once. The top ten constitute roughly a fifth of the sample.

The junction shows trimming of 0 bases on V and 5 bases on J, and the gene matches do not reach 7 bases of it. Reading from cysteine to phenylalanine, the CDR3 counts 15 amino acids. Of the read, only the CDR3 DNA is kept; its 45 bases are in frame from base 1. Reading the germline V gene gives CDR1 SGHRS and CDR2 YFSETQ. The specimen sequenced was Merkel cell polyomavirus peptide tetramer+ CD8+ T cells sorted from blood. The sample's cell subset or site label, in plain terms: CD8+ T cells binding a tetramer loaded with the MCPyV common T-antigen KLL epitope. This clonotype originated in a man aged 55 to 69 with Merkel cell carcinoma. Recombination connected TRBV5-1 to TRBJ1-1; TRBD1 fits 7 bases in the junction. The CDR3 has the sequence CASSLETGFSTEAFF. The DNA sequence is as follows: TGCGCCAGCAGCTTGGAGACAGGGTTTTCTACTGAAGCTTTCTTT.